Listed below are T cell receptor beta chains from one sample, sequenced in a study of post-analysis software for immune sequencing data. TCRdb itself ran the PCR reads through MiXCR, one entry per CDR3 protein. The table has more than 450,000 distinct CDR3 sequences, about 40% seen once. Sequencing was carried out using blood. The receptors shown here come from a girl aged 10 to 17 with multiple sclerosis. Each CDR3 is given with its conserved first and last residue. A D gene is named only where the DNA matches it firmly. Clone size appears in some rows only: once, few, many, or a class for an expanded clone.

d_call | j_call | clone_size | v_call | cdr3_nt | cdr3_aa
TRBD2 | TRBJ2-1 | NA | TRBV7-8 | TGTGCCAGTAAAGGGGAGGGGCTGAATGAGCAGTTCTTC | CASKGEGLNEQFF
NA | TRBJ2-1 | few | TRBV27 | TGTGCCAGCAACCAACAGGGCGACCACAATGAGCAGTTCTTC | CASNQQGDHNEQFF
NA | TRBJ1-1 | NA | TRBV12-3/TRBV12-4 | TGTGCCAGCAGTTTAAATAAGTTGGTTGAAGCTTTCTTT | CASSLNKLVEAFF
NA | TRBJ2-5 | few | TRBV24-1 | TGTGCCACCAGTGATACTTCAGGGACTCAAGAGACCCAGTACTTC | CATSDTSGTQETQYF
NA | TRBJ2-1 | NA | TRBV6-5 | TGTGCCAGCAGGGGGGCCTCCTACAATGAGCAGTTCTTC | CASRGASYNEQFF
TRBD1 | TRBJ1-4 | NA | TRBV6-5 | TGTGCCAGCAGCCTTTCCAGGGGGCCGGGTGAAAAACTGTTTTTT | CASSLSRGPGEKLFF
TRBD2 | TRBJ2-1 | NA | TRBV13 | TGTGCCAGCAGCTTCGAACCGGGACTAGCGGGCTACAATGAGCAGTTCTTC | CASSFEPGLAGYNEQFF
NA | TRBJ2-3 | NA | TRBV12-3/TRBV12-4 | TGTGCCAGCAGTTTTTATGGCTCTCCGGGGTCCGCCCACGTGGCGCAGTATTTT | CASSFYGSPGSAHVAQYF
TRBD1 | TRBJ1-2 | NA | TRBV9 | TGTGCCAGCAGCGCCCAGCGACAGGGTGGGGGCTATGGCTACACCTTC | CASSAQRQGGGYGYTF
TRBD2 | TRBJ2-1 | NA | TRBV20-1 | TGCAGTGCTAGAAGACGGACTAGCGAGTTATACAATGAGCAGTTCTTC | CSARRRTSELYNEQFF
NA | TRBJ2-7 | NA | TRBV12-3/TRBV12-4 | TGTGCCAGCAGCCACCTTGTTTCCTACGAGCAGTACTTC | CASSHLVSYEQYF
NA | TRBJ2-7 | few | TRBV6-1 | TGTGCCAGCAGTGAAAACCCCAGCCCTGGGAACGAGCAGTACTTC | CASSENPSPGNEQYF
NA | TRBJ1-4 | few | TRBV7-3 | TGTGCCAGCAGCTTAAGCAGGGATGAAAAACTGTTTTTT | CASSLSRDEKLFF
NA | TRBJ1-2 | many | TRBV12-3/TRBV12-4 | TGTGCCAGCAGTTTAAAGGGGAACTATGGCTACACCTTC | CASSLKGNYGYTF
NA | TRBJ1-5 | few | TRBV6-5 | TGTGCCAGCAGTTACTCCAGTTATAGCAATCAGCCCCAGCATTTT | CASSYSSYSNQPQHF
NA | TRBJ1-6 | NA | TRBV5-5 | TGTGCCAGCAGCCCATACCCACGGGACGGATATTCACCCCTCCACTTT | CASSPYPRDGYSPLHF
NA | TRBJ1-1 | NA | TRBV12-3/TRBV12-4 | TGTGCCAGCAGTTTAAAGGGTTGGAACACTGAAGCTTTCTTT | CASSLKGWNTEAFF
NA | TRBJ1-1 | NA | TRBV29-1 | TGCAGCGTTCGTGGCTTTGCAAGCACTGAAGCTTTCTTT | CSVRGFASTEAFF
TRBD1 | TRBJ2-7 | NA | TRBV12-3/TRBV12-4 | TGTGCCAGCAGTCGCGGACAGGGGGTAACGGAAGAGCAGTACTTC | CASSRGQGVTEEQYF
TRBD1 | TRBJ2-7 | NA | TRBV18 | TGTGCCAGCTCGGGAGCCCGGGACAGGGACTACGAGCAGTACTTC | CASSGARDRDYEQYF
TRBD2 | TRBJ2-7 | few | TRBV4-2 | TGTGCCAGCAGCCCTGACCGCGGGGGCTACGAGCAGTACTTC | CASSPDRGGYEQYF
NA | TRBJ2-7 | NA | TRBV7-9 | TGTGCCAGCAGCCTAGGGTTAACCGAGCAGTACTTC | CASSLGLTEQYF
TRBD1 | TRBJ1-2 | NA | TRBV5-1 | TGCGCCAGCAGCTTAACCTCACAGGGGGCCGACTACTATGGCTACACCTTC | CASSLTSQGADYYGYTF
TRBD1 | TRBJ2-5 | few | TRBV3-1 | TGTGCCAGCAGCTCCTCCGTGACAGGGGAGGAGACCCAGTACTTC | CASSSSVTGEETQYF
NA | TRBJ2-1 | NA | TRBV29-1 | TGCAGCGTTGAGGGCACCCACAATGAGCAGTTCTTC | CSVEGTHNEQFF
NA | TRBJ1-1 | many | TRBV7-7 | TGTGCTAGCAGCTTCGCCCAGAACACTGAAGCTTTCTTT | CASSFAQNTEAFF
TRBD2 | TRBJ2-1 | NA | TRBV7-2 | TGTGCCAGCAGCTTAGCGGGCGGGGGGGCCGGTTACAATGAGCAGTTCTTC | CASSLAGGGAGYNEQFF
TRBD1 | TRBJ1-5 | few | TRBV4-1 | TGCGCCAGCAGCCAAGATTTGACAGGGAGTCAGCCCCAGCATTTT | CASSQDLTGSQPQHF
TRBD1 | TRBJ1-2 | few | TRBV27 | TGTGCCAGCAGCGAACCGGGACAGCCCTATGGCTACACCTTC | CASSEPGQPYGYTF
TRBD2 | TRBJ2-1 | NA | TRBV12-3/TRBV12-4 | TGTGCCAGCACCGGGGGGGCTAGCGGCCACAATGAGCAGTTCTTC | CASTGGASGHNEQFF
NA | TRBJ2-7 | NA | TRBV20-1 | TGCAGTGCTATAAAGTGGACGCCAGATACCTACGAGCAGTACTTC | CSAIKWTPDTYEQYF
TRBD2 | TRBJ2-4 | NA | TRBV4-1 | TGCGCCAGCAGCCAACTAAGCGGGAGAGGGTACTTAGCCAAAAACATTCAGTACTTC | CASSQLSGRGYLAKNIQYF
NA | TRBJ2-1 | NA | TRBV2 | TGTGCCAGCGACCCGACCCAATACAATGAGCAGTTCTTC | CASDPTQYNEQFF
TRBD1 | TRBJ2-7 | NA | TRBV10-3 | TGTGCCATCAGTGCGGACAGGGTTTGGTACGAGCAGTACTTC | CAISADRVWYEQYF
NA | TRBJ2-1 | NA | TRBV29-1 | TGCAGCGTTACCAGGCTGACCCGGAATGAGCAGTTCTTC | CSVTRLTRNEQFF
NA | TRBJ2-5 | NA | TRBV5-1 | TGCGCCAGCAGCTCGGACGGGGAGTACCAAGAGACCCAGTACTTC | CASSSDGEYQETQYF
NA | TRBJ2-2 | few | TRBV6-1 | TGTGCCAGCAGTGAAAGGTGGACCGGGGAGCTGTTTTTT | CASSERWTGELFF
NA | TRBJ2-5 | few | TRBV10-3 | TGTGCCATCAGTGAGGTGCTAGGTCGGACTCACGGGGAGACCCAGTACTTC | CAISEVLGRTHGETQYF
NA | TRBJ1-1 | few | TRBV5-1 | TGCGCCAGCAGCTTGGCCCCTCAGGACACTGAAGCTTTCTTT | CASSLAPQDTEAFF
TRBD2 | TRBJ2-5 | NA | TRBV27 | TGTGCCAGCAGATCGACTAGCGGGAGTCTCAGAGAGGCCCAGTACTTC | CASRSTSGSLREAQYF
NA | TRBJ1-2 | NA | TRBV5-1 | TGCGCCAGCAGGGGCCAGGGGAAAGACGGCTACACCTTC | CASRGQGKDGYTF
TRBD2 | TRBJ2-1 | NA | TRBV27 | TGTGCCAGCAGACCCCACGGGACTAGCGATTACTACGAGCAGTTCTTC | CASRPHGTSDYYEQFF
NA | TRBJ2-7 | NA | TRBV12-3/TRBV12-4 | TGTGCCAGCAGTTTGGCACAGGGTTCCAACGAGCAGTACTTC | CASSLAQGSNEQYF
NA | TRBJ2-3 | NA | TRBV12-3/TRBV12-4 | TGTGCCAGCAGTTTAGCCCGGACAGCCTTCTGGGATACGCAGTATTTT | CASSLARTAFWDTQYF
NA | TRBJ1-5 | NA | TRBV5-1 | TGCGCCAGCAGCTTCTCCGGGTACCAGCCCCAGCATTTT | CASSFSGYQPQHF
TRBD1 | TRBJ2-7 | NA | TRBV7-8 | TGTGCCAGCAGAAGGGACAGGTCTAGCGAGCAGTACTTC | CASRRDRSSEQYF
TRBD2 | TRBJ2-1 | NA | TRBV27 | TGTGCCAGCAGTTTTTGGCGGGAGGTACCCAATGAGCAGTTCTTC | CASSFWREVPNEQFF
NA | TRBJ2-5 | few | TRBV5-1 | TGCGCCAGCAAGAAACCGCAGGGAGGAGAGACCCAGTACTTC | CASKKPQGGETQYF
TRBD2 | TRBJ2-1 | few | TRBV20-1 | TGCAGTGCTAGAGATACCCGGACTAGTGGGTATGAGCAGTTCTTC | CSARDTRTSGYEQFF
NA | TRBJ1-2 | few | TRBV7-9 | TGTGCCAGCAGCTTAGACGAGGGGGGGAACTATGGCTACACCTTC | CASSLDEGGNYGYTF
NA | TRBJ1-6 | few | TRBV6-4 | TGTGCCAGCAGAGCGTCGGCAGGGCCGGGACCCCTCCACTTT | CASRASAGPGPLHF
NA | TRBJ1-1 | NA | TRBV27 | TGTGCCAGCAGTCCCGGGACAATCCGGCCCTCGGGGGGTCCTGGGGATGGCGCTTTCTTT | CASSPGTIRPSGGPGDGAFF